The T cell receptor (beta chain) under discussion was sequenced for a study of blood T cell repertoires in COVID-19 (dated by TCRdb to the early 2020s). As for the study more broadly: Samples from collaborators originated in the United States, Italy and Spain and spanned both the acute and convalescent phases of COVID-19. The prospective study material was composed of cDNA or gDNA derived from T cells, B-cell-depleted T cells, or PBMCs. Deeply sampled blood TCRbeta repertoires from subjects exposed to, actively infected with, or recovered from COVID-19 were included in the dataset. The repertoires were made available in a free public database intended to serve as a resource for research on the immune response to SARS-CoV-2. The samples were drawn from two sources: the first 160 participants of the ongoing ImmuneRACE study, and 1,200 or so subjects contributed by 6 global collaborators. A de-identified subject ID, COVID-19 status, age in years and sex were almost always included in the sample metadata. Where available, HLA class I and class II types were taken from metadata supplied by the sample provider and were not determined by assay-based typing.

Participants in the prospective study were enrolled through a virtual design, were aged roughly 18 to 95 years, and lived in under 25 United States geographic areas. In the prospective study, participants were assigned to cohorts based on the clinical history participants reported in a screening survey and a study questionnaire. In the prospective study, whole blood, serum and a nasopharyngeal or oropharyngeal swab were collected from each participant by mobile phlebotomists. Participants in the prospective study had the option to provide additional blood draws and questionnaires over an approximately two-month period. Before DNA extraction, prospective study blood samples were shipped either frozen or at room temperature. On this clone itself: It lacks a known antigen. There are no base qualities to consult, and no much larger clone falls within one base.

Beyond this particular receptor, the publication reports: Clinical and demographic metadata were provided uncurated, with the amount varying by source and participant.

The germline V gene (reference sequence) provides CDR1 LNHDA and CDR2 SQIVND. Inclusive of the bounding cysteine and phenylalanine, the CDR3 is 15 residues long. The kept DNA is CDR3 alone, 45 bases in frame from the first base. Between the V and J ends, shortened by 0 bases and 7 bases respectively, the junction contains 15 bases. The immunoSEQ Assay, a bias-controlled multiplex PCR, was used to amplify TCRbeta CDR3 regions from genomic DNA. Regarding the original processing steps: The number of nucleated cells in each sample was estimated from the amplification of reference gene primers within the assay. To quantify the absolute abundance of each unique TCRbeta CDR3 rearrangement, sequence reads were collapsed and filtered. For each sample, productive Simpson clonality was calculated as the square root of Simpson's diversity index across productive rearrangements. TCRdb carries this immuneACCESS record with in-frame sequences only. Its versions omit some clonotypes, under half of them owing to an unresolved V gene in the studies checked, with the rest unexplained. V, J and clone size reflect that table, while D and trimming were determined from the DNA. In all, the sample holds 200,000 to 300,000 clones, and roughly 88% of those were seen once. In total, the top ten clones hold over 2% of the sample.

This receptor was taken from a middle-aged woman with acute COVID-19. The rearrangement joined TRBV19 to TRBJ1-1, and the D gene may be TRBD1, 6 bases matching. The sample comprised PBMCs or T cells enriched from blood (not recorded which). The CDR3 sequence is CASSIDGTRSSEAFF. The nucleotide sequence is given as TGTGCCAGTAGTATAGATGGGACACGATCCAGTGAAGCTTTCTTT.